The source of this T cell receptor beta chain is a study of regulatory T cells in long-lasting Graves disease. Time point defined: newly diagnosed GD, antithyroid drugs for less than 3 months. RNA isolated from PBMCs was used to make the TCR library. The CDR3 loop spans 14 amino acids. The germline V gene encodes CDR1 SGHDT and CDR2 YYEEEE. Trimming cost V 0 bases and J 6 bases, with 13 bases left between them. Details on this clonotype: The antigen is not known.

Arm-PCR with iRepertoire HTBI primers amplified the CDR3 regions for these TCR beta libraries. TCRdb re-derived calls from the multiplex PCR reads in MiXCR, one entry per CDR3 protein. The sample has a few hundred thousand distinct CDR3 sequences, roughly 14% seen once. General study results and limits: Persistent Graves' cases showed lower TCR diversity than newly diagnosed cases. Shared public clonotypes totalled around 2,900 in persistent patients, compared with roughly 970 in new patients.

The data were also submitted as part of a second study, on T cells in Graves' hyperthyroidism and ophthalmopathy.

The specimen was peripheral blood mononuclear cells (PBMCs), collected at new diagnosis, from a patient treated with antithyroid drugs. The chain couples TRBV5-6 to TRBJ2-7; no clear D. This receptor was identified in a man aged 25 to 45 with Graves disease. The CDR3, as DNA: TGTGCCAGCAGCTTGGGGCACCCCGCGGCCGAGCAGTACTTC. Protein: CASSLGHPAAEQYF.